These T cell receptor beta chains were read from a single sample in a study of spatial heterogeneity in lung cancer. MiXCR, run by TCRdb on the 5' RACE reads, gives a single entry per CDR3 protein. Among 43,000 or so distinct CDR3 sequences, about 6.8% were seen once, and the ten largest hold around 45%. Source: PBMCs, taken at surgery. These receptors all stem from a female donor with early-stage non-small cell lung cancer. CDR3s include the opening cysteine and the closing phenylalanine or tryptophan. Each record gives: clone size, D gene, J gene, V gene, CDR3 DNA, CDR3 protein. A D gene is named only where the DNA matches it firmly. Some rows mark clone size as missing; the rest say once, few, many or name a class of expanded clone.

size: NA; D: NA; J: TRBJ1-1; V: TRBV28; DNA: TGTGCCAGCAGTTTCTTACACAACACTGAAGCTTTCTTT; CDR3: CASSFLHNTEAFF
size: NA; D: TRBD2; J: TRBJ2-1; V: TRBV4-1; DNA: TGCGCCAGCAGCCAAGATGACCAGCGGGGGGACAATGAGCAGTTCTTC; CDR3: CASSQDDQRGDNEQFF
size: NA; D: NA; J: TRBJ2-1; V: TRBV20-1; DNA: TGCAGTGCTGATGGGAATGAGCAGTTCTTC; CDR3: CSADGNEQFF
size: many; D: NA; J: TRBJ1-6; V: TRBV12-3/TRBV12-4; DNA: TGTGCCAGCAGTTTAGGGGCAGGTTCACCCCTCCACTTT; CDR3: CASSLGAGSPLHF
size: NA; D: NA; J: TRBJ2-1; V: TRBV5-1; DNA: TGCGCCAGCAGCTTGGCAGATGGGGTATACAATGAGCAGTTCTTC; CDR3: CASSLADGVYNEQFF
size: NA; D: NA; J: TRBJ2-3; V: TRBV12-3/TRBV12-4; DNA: TGTGCCAGCAGTTTAGCGGGGGAACCTCGCACAGATACGCAGTATTTT; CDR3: CASSLAGEPRTDTQYF
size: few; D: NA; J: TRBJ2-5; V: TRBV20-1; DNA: TGCAGTGCTAGACCCCGACTAGAAGAGACCCAGTACTTC; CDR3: CSARPRLEETQYF
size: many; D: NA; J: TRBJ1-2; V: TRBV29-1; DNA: TGCAGCGCATCGGGCTCCAACTATGGCTACACCTTC; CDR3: CSASGSNYGYTF
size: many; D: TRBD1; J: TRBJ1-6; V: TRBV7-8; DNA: TGTGCCAGCAGCTTCTGGGACAGGGGAGGTTCACCCCTCCACTTT; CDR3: CASSFWDRGGSPLHF
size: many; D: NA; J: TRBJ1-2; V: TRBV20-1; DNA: TGCAGTGCTAGGTACCCCCAGGGGAGCTACACCTTC; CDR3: CSARYPQGSYTF
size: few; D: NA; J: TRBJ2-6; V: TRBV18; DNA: TGTGCCAGCTCAACAGGCAACTCTGGGGCCAACGTCCTGACTTTC; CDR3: CASSTGNSGANVLTF
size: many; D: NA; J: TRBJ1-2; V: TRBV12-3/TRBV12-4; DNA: TGTGCCAGCAGTTTTTGGGTTAACTATGGCTACACCTTC; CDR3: CASSFWVNYGYTF
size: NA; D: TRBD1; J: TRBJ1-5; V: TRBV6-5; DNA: TGTGCCAGCAGCAGGGACAGGGGGGAAAATCAGCCCCAGCATTTT; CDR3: CASSRDRGENQPQHF
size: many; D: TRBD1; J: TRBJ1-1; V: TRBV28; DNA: TGTGCCAGCAGCCGAGGGGGCCCGGACACTGAAGCTTTCTTT; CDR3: CASSRGGPDTEAFF
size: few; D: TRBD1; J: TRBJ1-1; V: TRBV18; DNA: TGTGCCAGCTCACCACCGGGGAACAGGGGTTCGAACACTGAAGCTTTCTTT; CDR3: CASSPPGNRGSNTEAFF
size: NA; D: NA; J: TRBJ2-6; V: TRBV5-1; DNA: TGCGCCAGCACACGACAGCCAAGCTCCTCTGGGGCCAACGTCCTGACTTTC; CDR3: CASTRQPSSSGANVLTF
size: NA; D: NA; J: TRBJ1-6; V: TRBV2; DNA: TGTGCCAGCAGTGACGCGGGGTCATTCCTCCACTTT; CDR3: CASSDAGSFLHF
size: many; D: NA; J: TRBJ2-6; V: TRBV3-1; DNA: TGTGCCAGCAGCCAAGGTTGGCGTTCTGGGGCCAACGTCCTGACTTTC; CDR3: CASSQGWRSGANVLTF
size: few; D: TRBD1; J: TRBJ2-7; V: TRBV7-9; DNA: TGTGCCAGCAGCCACGACGACAGGGGGATCTACGAGCAGTACTTC; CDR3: CASSHDDRGIYEQYF
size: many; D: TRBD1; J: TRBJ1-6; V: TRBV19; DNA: TGTGCCAGTAGTATTGACAGGGGGCGTTCACCCCTCCACTTT; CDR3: CASSIDRGRSPLHF
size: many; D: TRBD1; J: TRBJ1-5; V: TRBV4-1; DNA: TGCGCCAGCAGCCAAGGACAAGGGGGCGGCAATCAGCCCCAGCATTTT; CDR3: CASSQGQGGGNQPQHF
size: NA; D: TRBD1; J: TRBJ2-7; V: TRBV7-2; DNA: TGTGCCAGCAGTCGTAACAGGGGGTATGAGCAGTACTTC; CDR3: CASSRNRGYEQYF
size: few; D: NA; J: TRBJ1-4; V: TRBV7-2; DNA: TGTGCCAGCAGCGCAGACAATAATGAAAAACTGTTTTTT; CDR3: CASSADNNEKLFF
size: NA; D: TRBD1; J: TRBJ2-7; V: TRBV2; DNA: TGTGCCAGCCGACGGACAGGGGGTTCCTACGAGCAGTACTTC; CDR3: CASRRTGGSYEQYF
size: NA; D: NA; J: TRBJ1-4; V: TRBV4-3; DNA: TGCGCCAGCAGCCAAGATCAGGGACTCCGAGGAGAAAAACTGTTTTTT; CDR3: CASSQDQGLRGEKLFF
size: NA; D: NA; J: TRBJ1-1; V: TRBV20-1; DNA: TGCAGTGCTCAGGAGGAGTATCTAACCCGAGCTTTCTTT; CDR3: CSAQEEYLTRAFF
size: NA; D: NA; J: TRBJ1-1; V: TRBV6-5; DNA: TGTGCCAGCAGTTACGGGACACCGGGAGGGACTGAAGCTTTCTTT; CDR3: CASSYGTPGGTEAFF
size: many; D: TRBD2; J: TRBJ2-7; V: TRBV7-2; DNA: TGTGCCAGCAGGTCCGAATCGGCGGGGGCCTACGAGCAGTACTTC; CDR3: CASRSESAGAYEQYF
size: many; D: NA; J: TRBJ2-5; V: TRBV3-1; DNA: TGTGCCAGCAGGCAGAAACAAGAGACCCAGTACTTC; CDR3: CASRQKQETQYF
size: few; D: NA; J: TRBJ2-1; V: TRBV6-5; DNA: TGTGCCAGCAGTTACCTGGAAGGCTCCTACAATGAGCAGTTCTTC; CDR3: CASSYLEGSYNEQFF
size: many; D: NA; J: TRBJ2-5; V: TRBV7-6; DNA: TGTGCCAGCAGCCCGGGACTGCGGGAGACCCAGTACTTC; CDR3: CASSPGLRETQYF
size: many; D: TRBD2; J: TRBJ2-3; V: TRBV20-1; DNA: TGCAGTGCTGGAAACGACCTAGCGGGGGTAGATACGCAGTATTTT; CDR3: CSAGNDLAGVDTQYF
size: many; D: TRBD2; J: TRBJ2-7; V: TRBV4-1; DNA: TGCGCCAGCAGCCAAGATCCCGGGGGGACCCCTTTCGAGCAGTACTTC; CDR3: CASSQDPGGTPFEQYF
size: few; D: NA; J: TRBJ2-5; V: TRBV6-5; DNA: TGTGCCAGCAAGGGCAGCGCAGTCCGGGAGACCCAGTACTTC; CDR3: CASKGSAVRETQYF
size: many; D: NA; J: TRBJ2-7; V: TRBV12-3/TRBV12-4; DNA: TGTGCCAGCAAGTCGCGGATGGTACAGTACTTC; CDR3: CASKSRMVQYF
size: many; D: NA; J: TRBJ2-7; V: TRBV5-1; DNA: TGCGCCAGCAGCTCCCAGCGGGCGCAAACCTACGAGCAGTACTTC; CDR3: CASSSQRAQTYEQYF
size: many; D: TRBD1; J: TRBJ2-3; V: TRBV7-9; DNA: TGTGCCAGCAGCTTATGGGGACAGGACACAGATACGCAGTATTTT; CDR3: CASSLWGQDTDTQYF
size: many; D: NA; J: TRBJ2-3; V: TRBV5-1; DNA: TGCGCCAGCAGCTTGTTTTTTAGGGGATCAGATACGCAGTATTTT; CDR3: CASSLFFRGSDTQYF
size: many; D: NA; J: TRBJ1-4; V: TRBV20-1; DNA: TGCAGTGCTACCAGTACGAGAACAGTAACTGAAAAACTGTTTTTT; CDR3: CSATSTRTVTEKLFF
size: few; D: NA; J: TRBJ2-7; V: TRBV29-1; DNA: TGCAGCGCGGGAAGGGCCTACGAGCAGTACTTC; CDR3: CSAGRAYEQYF
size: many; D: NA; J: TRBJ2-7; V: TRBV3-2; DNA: TGTGCCAGCAGCCCACCGGAACAGGAGAGGGTCTACGAGCAGTACTTC; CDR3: CASSPPEQERVYEQYF
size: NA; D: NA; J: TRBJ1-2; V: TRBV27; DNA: TGTGCCAGCAGTTTCCAGATCAACTATGGCTACACCTTC; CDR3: CASSFQINYGYTF
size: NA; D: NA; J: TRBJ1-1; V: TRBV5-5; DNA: TGTGCCAGCAGCTTTCAGGGGAGGACTGAAGCTTTCTTT; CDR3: CASSFQGRTEAFF
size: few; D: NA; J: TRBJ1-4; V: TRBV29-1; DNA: TGCAGCGTTGCGAGGGGAGGGGCCGCTGAAAAACTGTTTTTT; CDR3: CSVARGGAAEKLFF
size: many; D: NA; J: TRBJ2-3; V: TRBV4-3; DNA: TGCGCCAGCAGCCAAGATTTAGCGGAAGATACGCAGTATTTT; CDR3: CASSQDLAEDTQYF
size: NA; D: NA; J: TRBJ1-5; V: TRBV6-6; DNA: TGTGCCAGCAGTTACAACCGTCAGGGTTGGCAGCCCCAGCATTTT; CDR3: CASSYNRQGWQPQHF
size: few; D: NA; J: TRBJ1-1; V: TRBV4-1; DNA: TGCGCCAGCGGTTGGACAGACATGAACACTGAAGCTTTCTTT; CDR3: CASGWTDMNTEAFF
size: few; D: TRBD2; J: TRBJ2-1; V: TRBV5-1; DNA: TGCGCCAGCAGCTTGGCTACCAGCGGGGGGCTTGATGAGCAGTTCTTC; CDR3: CASSLATSGGLDEQFF
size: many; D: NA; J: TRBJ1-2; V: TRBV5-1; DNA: TGCGCCAGCAGCGCCCTAGATCCTAACTATGGCTACACCTTC; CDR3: CASSALDPNYGYTF
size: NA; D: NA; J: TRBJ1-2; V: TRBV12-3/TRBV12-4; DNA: TGTGCCAGCAGTTCCCCACCGGACAGCTATGGCTACACCTTC; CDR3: CASSSPPDSYGYTF
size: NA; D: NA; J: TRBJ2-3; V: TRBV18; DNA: TGTGCCAGCTCATTCAGGGGTGGCACAGATACGCAGTATTTT; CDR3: CASSFRGGTDTQYF
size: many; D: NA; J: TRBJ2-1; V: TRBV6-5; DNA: TGTGCCAGCAGTTACTTCCCCTACTATGAGCAGTTCTTC; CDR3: CASSYFPYYEQFF
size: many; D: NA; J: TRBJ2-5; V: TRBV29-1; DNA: TGCAGCGTTGAGGCCAGCCAAGAGACCCAGTACTTC; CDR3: CSVEASQETQYF
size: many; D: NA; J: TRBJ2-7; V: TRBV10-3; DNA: TGTGCCATCAGTGAGTCAACAGGGTCCCACGAGCAGTACTTC; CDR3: CAISESTGSHEQYF